This T cell receptor beta chain was sequenced for a study of identifying expanded T cells in peripheral blood. Trimming at V came to 0 bases and at J to 11 bases, leaving 6 bases not matched to a gene. Germline V gene data show CDR1 as SGHDN and CDR2 as FVKESK. The CDR3 length is 13 residues. Healthy donors had no documented immune events, such as infections, while sampled. Study-level points and caveats: Differentially abundant clones: roughly 1.2 between replicates, approximately 15 at around 14 days, approximately 19 at four. Variance in clone template counts between approximately 2-week samples significantly increased with total template count across all healthy donors.

TCRdb keeps only in-frame clones here, not all; method: immunoSEQ multiplex PCR. The sample holds tens of thousands of clones, 88% seen once. As for this clone: Its antigen is unknown.

The chain couples TRBV14 to TRBJ1-1, with 7 nucleotides matching TRBD1. The source is a person between 18 and 70 years old in good health. The sample was blood. CDR3 residues: CASSQDRAGGAFF. The CDR3 nucleotides read TGTGCCAGCAGCCAAGATCGAGCAGGGGGGGCTTTCTTT.